The next 11 T cell receptor beta chains were all read from a single sample in a study of identical twins. TCRdb passed the 5' RACE reads through MiXCR, listing each CDR3 protein once. Of roughly 220,000 distinct CDR3 sequences detected, over 5% appear once; the ten largest clones hold about 14%. The same data also went into a second study, on T cells expressing NK-cell markers.

Sequenced: CD8+ T cells sorted from blood. Every receptor here comes from a woman younger than 30 in good health.

This clonotype was seen many times. V is TRBV6-2 or TRBV6-3 and J is TRBJ1-1; no definite D call. CDR1 and CDR2 from the germline V gene are MNHEY and SVGEGT. This CDR3 has 14 amino acids. V was shortened by 4 bases and J by 4 bases, with 13 bases between the two germline ends. The CDR3 sequence is CASSSRGVVTEAFF. Here the CDR3 DNA reads TGTGCCAGCAGTTCGCGGGGAGTTGTCACTGAAGCTTTCTTT.

This sequence joins TRBV19 and TRBJ2-7; the match to TRBD1 covers 9 bases. The germline gives CDR1 LNHDA, CDR2 SQIVND (reference sequence). The trim removed 3 bases at V and 2 bases at J, leaving 5 bases unmatched. CDR3 size: 15 residues. The CDR3 region is CASSISGTGPYEQYF. As DNA, the CDR3 is TGTGCCAGTAGTATTTCCGGGACAGGGCCCTACGAGCAGTACTTC.

This clonotype was observed many times. The chain employs TRBV5-1 and TRBJ2-7, with a weak D call TRBD1 (6 bases). Trimming stripped 0 bases from V and 2 bases from J, with 9 bases between. The CDR3 covers 14 residues. From germline, CDR1 is SGHRS and CDR2 YFSETQ. CDR3 sequence: CASSLVSGAYEQYF. CDR3 nucleotides: TGCGCCAGCAGCTTGGTATCAGGGGCCTACGAGCAGTACTTC.

This clonotype was recorded many times. The rearrangement uses TRBV27 and TRBJ2-7; 9 bases are a match to TRBD2. The CDR3 contains 13 residues. The V and J ends lost 6 bases and 7 bases, in that order; junction bases with no gene match: 7. CDR1 is MNHEY and CDR2 is SMNVEV in the germline V gene (reference sequence). The CDR3 region has the DNA TGTGCCAGCAGACCGGGACTAGCTGAAGAGCAGTACTTC. Protein product: CASRPGLAEEQYF.

This clonotype was observed at least ten times. The chain joins TRBV12-3 or TRBV12-4 to TRBJ2-7; D is unclear. The CDR3 extends over 12 amino acids. Trimming shortened V by 6 bases and J by 4 bases, and 10 bases separated the two germline ends. The CDR3 loop is CASSQQQYEQYF. CDR3 bases: TGTGCCAGCAGCCAACAGCAGTACGAGCAGTACTTC.

V and J are TRBV30 and TRBJ1-1; no reliable D call. Looked up from germline, CDR1 is GTSNPN and CDR2 is SVGIG (reference sequence). CDR3 length equals 14 residues. Trimming cost V 0 bases and J 1 base, with 9 bases left between them. The CDR3 sequence: CAWSVGIGNTEAFF. The CDR3 DNA sequence: TGTGCCTGGAGTGTAGGGATTGGGAACACTGAAGCTTTCTTT.

This clonotype was counted many times. The V and J genes are TRBV6-4 and TRBJ2-3, with D possibly matching TRBD2 (6 bases). Germline loops: CDR1 MRHNA, CDR2 SNTAGT. The CDR3 is 15 amino acids. V lost 7 bases and J lost 2, with 16 bases in between. This CDR3 reads CASTPGSGHTDTQYF. As DNA, the CDR3 is TGTGCCAGCACCCCCGGTAGCGGACACACAGATACGCAGTATTTT.

This clonotype was recorded at least ten times. The V gene is TRBV5-1, the J gene TRBJ2-2, with D possibly called TRBD1 or TRBD2 (5 bases each). This CDR3 contains 13 residues. Looked up from germline, CDR1 is SGHRS and CDR2 is YFSETQ. Trimming left V 7 bases short and J 7 bases short, with 14 bases between. In DNA, the CDR3 is TGCGCCAGCTCGGGACCGCCTTTCGGGGAGCTGTTTTTT. Translating gives CASSGPPFGELFF.

This clonotype was recorded a few times. The chain is built from TRBV11-2 and TRBJ2-1; D is unresolved. The CDR3 is 11 amino acids. Trimming cost V 3 bases and J 11 bases, with 8 bases left between them. The V gene's germline CDR1 is SGHAT and CDR2 FQNNGV. The CDR3 is CASSFGSKQFF. CDR3 DNA sequence: TGTGCCAGCAGCTTTGGATCAAAGCAGTTCTTC.

This clonotype came up a few times. This sequence joins TRBV15 and TRBJ1-5; D is unclear. The CDR3 is made up of 14 amino acids. V was pared by 0 bases and J by 5 bases, with 8 bases between. The germline V gene encodes CDR1 LNHNV and CDR2 YYDKDF (reference sequence). DNA for the CDR3: TGTGCCACCAGCAGAGATAATGCCGATCAGCCCCAGCATTTT. Encoded protein: CATSRDNADQPQHF.

This clonotype was found a few times. This rearrangement joins TRBV9 to TRBJ1-1; a possible D gene is TRBD1 (6 bases). This CDR3 contains 15 residues. CDR1 is SGDLS, CDR2 YYNGEE, per germline. Trimming took 4 bases from V and 3 from J, leaving 16 bases between them. The chain's CDR3 is CASSPPQGLDTEAFF. Written as DNA, the CDR3 is TGTGCCAGCAGCCCCCCACAGGGTTTAGACACTGAAGCTTTCTTT.